This entry lists 6 T cell receptor beta chains sequenced from one sample in a study of T cell changes during pregnancy in multiple sclerosis. Sequencing used immunoSEQ multiplex PCR; TCRdb keeps in-frame clones, though not all of them. The sample lists over 45,000 clones; 88% were seen once. Sequencing used CD4+ T cells from peripheral blood mononuclear cells, obtained in the second trimester of pregnancy. Receptors originate from a female donor with multiple sclerosis, enrolled in a pregnancy study.

The CDR3 nucleotides read TGCGCCAGCAGCTATAGAGGGGGAGACACAGATACGCAGTATTTT. Residues: CASSYRGGDTDTQYF. The V gene is TRBV5-1, the J gene TRBJ2-3, with a weak D call TRBD1 (6 bases). CDR3 length: 15 residues. V was pared by 3 bases and J by 2 bases, with 13 bases between. Per the germline V gene, CDR1 is SGHRS and CDR2 is YFSETQ. The full variable domain, completed using reference TRBV5-1 and TRBJ2-3, is KAGVTQTPRYLIKTRGQQVTLSCSPISGHRSVSWYQQTPGQGLQFLFEYFSETQRNKGNFPGRFSGRQFSNSRSEMNVSTLELGDSALYLCASSYRGGDTDTQYFGPGTRLTVL.

In DNA, the CDR3 is TGTGCCAGCAGCCTACTTAGCGGGAGGGCGAAATTGGAGACCCAGTACTTC. Protein: CASSLLSGRAKLETQYF. The gene calls are TRBV5-6 and TRBJ2-5, with 11 bases fitting TRBD2. The CDR3 extends over 17 amino acids. Unmatched junction bases numbered 13, after V lost 4 bases and J lost 5 bases. Germline values: CDR1 SGHDT, CDR2 YYEEEE.

This clone was picked up one time. The CDR3 DNA reads TGTGCCAGCGCCGGTGGAGGTGAGGAGACCCAGTACTTC. Translating gives CASAGGGEETQYF. The chain couples TRBV18 to TRBJ2-5, with a tentative D call TRBD2 (5 bases). In germline, CDR1 is KGHSH, CDR2 LQKENI. CDR3 length: 13 amino acids. V was pared by 8 bases and J by 5 bases, with 15 bases between.

V is TRBV2 and J is TRBJ2-5; D not certain. The CDR3 sequence is 11 residues long. CDR1 and CDR2 (germline): SNHLY, FYNNEI. The ends were cut back, 6 bases at V and 5 bases at J, with 7 bases in the middle. In nucleotides, the CDR3 is TGTGCCAGCAGAGTGCAGGAGACCCAGTACTTC. Protein product: CASRVQETQYF.

This chain links TRBV6-5 with TRBJ1-1; D perhaps matches TRBD1 (5 bases). The V end was cut by 8 bases, the J end by 6 bases, with 16 bases between. This CDR3 comprises 13 residues. The germline CDR1 and CDR2 sequences are MNHEY and SVGAGI. The CDR3 here is CASVQAPLSEAFF. The CDR3 DNA follows: TGTGCCAGCGTACAGGCTCCTCTTTCTGAAGCTTTCTTT.

The chain employs TRBV4-3 and TRBJ2-4, with TRBD2 as a possible D gene (6 bases). The CDR3 totals 16 residues. The germline V and J ends were trimmed by 0 bases and 8 bases, with 17 bases remaining between them. CDR1 and CDR2 from the germline V gene are LGHNA and YSLEER. CDR3 bases: TGCGCCAGCAGCCAAGATATCGGAGGGTTCGTTGACATTCAGTACTTC. Translation: CASSQDIGGFVDIQYF.